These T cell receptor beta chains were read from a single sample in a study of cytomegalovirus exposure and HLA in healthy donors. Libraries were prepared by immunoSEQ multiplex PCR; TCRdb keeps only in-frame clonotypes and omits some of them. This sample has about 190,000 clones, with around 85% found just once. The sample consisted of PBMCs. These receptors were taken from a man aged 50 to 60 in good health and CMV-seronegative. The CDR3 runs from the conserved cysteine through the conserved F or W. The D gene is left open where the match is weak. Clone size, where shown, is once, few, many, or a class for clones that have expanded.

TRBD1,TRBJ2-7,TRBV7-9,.,CSSSLGQGAANEQYF,TGTTCCAGCAGCTTAGGGCAGGGGGCGGCGAACGAGCAGTACTTC
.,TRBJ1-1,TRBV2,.,CASILYTEAFF,TGTGCCAGCATATTGTACACTGAAGCTTTCTTT
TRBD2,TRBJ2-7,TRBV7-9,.,CASSPRPGLAPYEQYF,TGTGCCAGCAGTCCGAGACCAGGACTAGCACCCTACGAGCAGTACTTC
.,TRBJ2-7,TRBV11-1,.,CASSFFGQMYEQYF,TGTGCCAGCAGCTTCTTTGGGCAGATGTACGAGCAGTACTTC
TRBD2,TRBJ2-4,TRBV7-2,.,CASSPTSGVTKNIQYF,TGTGCCAGCAGTCCTACTAGCGGGGTGACCAAAAACATTCAGTACTTC
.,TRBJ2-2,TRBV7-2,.,CASSLVSNTGELFF,TGTGCCAGCAGCTTAGTATCGAACACCGGGGAGCTGTTTTTT
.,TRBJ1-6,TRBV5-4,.,CASSPGGDSSPLHF,TGTGCCAGCAGCCCCGGGGGGGATAGTTCACCCCTCCACTTT
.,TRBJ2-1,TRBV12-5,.,CASGSPTTRSSYNEQFF,TGTGCTAGTGGTTCCCCAACGACTCGGAGCTCCTACAATGAGCAGTTCTTC
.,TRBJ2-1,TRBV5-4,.,CASSLDRSDEQFF,TGTGCCAGCAGCTTGGACCGGTCCGATGAGCAGTTCTTC
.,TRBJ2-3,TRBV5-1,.,CASSGPGFTDTQYF,TGCGCCAGCAGCGGGCCTGGTTTCACAGATACGCAGTATTTT
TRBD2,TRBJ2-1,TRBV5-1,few,CASSPLGTSGYNEQFF,TGCGCCAGCAGCCCACTTGGGACTAGCGGTTACAATGAGCAGTTCTTC
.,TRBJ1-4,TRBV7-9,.,CSSSRTRRETTNEKLFF,TGTTCCAGCAGCCGGACAAGGAGGGAAACAACTAATGAAAAACTGTTTTTT
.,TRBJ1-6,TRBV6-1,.,CASSELDSSYNSPLHF,TGTGCCAGCAGTGAATTGGACAGCTCCTATAATTCACCCCTCCACTTT
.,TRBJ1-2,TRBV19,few,CASSIPDRLYGYTF,TGTGCCAGTAGTATACCGGACAGACTCTATGGCTACACCTTC
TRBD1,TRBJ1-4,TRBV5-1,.,CASKSTGRTEKLFF,TGCGCCAGCAAGTCGACAGGGAGGACTGAAAAACTGTTTTTT
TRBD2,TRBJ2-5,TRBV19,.,CASSTGMRGGKETQYF,TGTGCCAGTAGTACCGGAATGCGGGGGGGGAAAGAGACCCAGTACTTC
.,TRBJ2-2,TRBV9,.,CASETGTPNTGELFF,TGTGCCAGCGAGACCGGGACACCGAACACCGGGGAGCTGTTTTTT
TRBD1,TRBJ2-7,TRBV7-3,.,CASSLGGTGTAYEQYF,TGTGCCAGCAGCTTAGGAGGGACAGGGACGGCCTACGAGCAGTACTTC
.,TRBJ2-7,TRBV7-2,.,CASSAVGGSSYEQYF,TGTGCCAGCAGCGCCGTTGGGGGCTCCTCCTACGAGCAGTACTTC